The 2 T cell receptor beta chains in this list originate from one sample, sequenced in a study of response to subunit inactivated influenza vaccine. MiXCR, applied by TCRdb to the RT-PCR reads, yields one record per CDR3 protein. Among a few hundred thousand distinct CDR3 sequences listed, approximately 7.8% were seen once. Sequenced material: PBMCs from blood, taken around 2 years after vaccination. Every receptor here comes from a man aged 45-69 years who received an inactivated influenza vaccine.

This clonotype was counted ten times or more. The rearrangement uses TRBV28 and TRBJ1-3; D is ambiguous. CDR3 size: 13 residues. The V gene lost 6 bases and the J gene lost 2 bases, with 8 bases spanning the gap. The germline CDR1 and CDR2 sequences are MDHEN and SYDVKM. The CDR3 loop reads CASSHPTGNTIYF. In nucleotides, the CDR3 is TGTGCCAGCAGCCACCCCACTGGAAACACCATATATTTT.

This clonotype showed up just a few times. The rearrangement uses TRBV25-1 and TRBJ1-4; TRBD1 matches 11 bases. CDR1 and CDR2 (germline): MGHDK, SYGVNS. The CDR3 spans 16 residues. V lost 4 bases to trimming and J lost 0 bases; unmatched junction nucleotides: 1. CDR3 protein: CASSAGQGATNEKLFF. CDR3 coding DNA: TGTGCCAGCAGTGCGGGACAGGGGGCAACTAATGAAAAACTGTTTTTT.